The clone carrying this T cell receptor (beta chain) was counted only a few times. The target antigen is unknown. These data come from a study of human T cells and chemical hapten exposure. The CDR3 spans 17 residues. The V gene end was trimmed by 1 base and the J gene end by 6 bases; junction bases not matched to a gene: 11. CDR1 is SGHTA and CDR2 is FQGNSA in the germline V gene. Study-wide results and limits: The study found expanded TCRs formed significantly more large CDR3 similarity clusters than controls.

Time point: patch test 3, about 24 weeks after DPC sensitization. Treatment noted: therapeutic diphenylcyclopropenone sensitization with weekly scalp DPC. TCRdb reprocessed the RACE reads via MiXCR and lists one record per CDR3 protein. Among 95,000 to 150,000 distinct CDR3 sequences listed, 10% to 12% were seen once. Specimen: whole blood, collected in connection with sensitization to the hapten diphenylcyclopropenone (DPC). J is TRBJ2-3 and V is TRBV7-2; TRBD2 matches 9 bases. This clonotype was obtained from a woman aged 50 to 65 with alopecia areata. Some clones in this sample may be carry-over from other donors' samples. The DNA of the CDR3 is TGTGCCAGCAGCTTAGTTGGGACTAGCCCACAAGGGGATACGCAGTATTTT. It is translated as CASSLVGTSPQGDTQYF.